This T cell receptor (beta chain) was captured in a study of T cell repertoires in cytomegalovirus infection (dated by TCRdb to about 2019). Turning to the overall study: Alongside well-studied HLA-B-restricted epitopes, the peptide stimulations were aimed at recently identified HLA-C-restricted CMV epitopes, whose presentation resists viral immunomodulation. Donor HLA type was relevant to the analysis, because carriage of CMV infection together with the matching HLA type was indicated by public TCR beta signatures. Results the study describes overall, beyond this receptor: The ex vivo response was dominated by HLA-C-restricted CMV-specific TCR beta clonotypes, and the single most frequent clonotype in two of eight donors was supplied by these HLA-C-restricted clonotypes. Carriers of CMV infection plus the relevant HLA type were discriminated by the cumulative frequency of public TCR beta family members in the study cohort and in an independent roughly 380-donor cohort.

From the germline V gene (reference sequence), CDR1 is LGHDT and CDR2 is YNNKEL. For this chain, trimming is 4 bases at the V end and 3 bases at the J end, and the number of junction bases without a gene match is 8. The CDR3 runs 16 amino acids, cysteine and phenylalanine included. The read is trimmed to its CDR3 DNA, 48 bases read in frame from base 1. This clonotype was seen more than once but under ten times. The antigen it recognizes is unknown. No base-level quality is on record; no much larger clone is a single base apart. The treatment or condition label here, explained by the study, means: in vitro stimulation with specific CMV peptide epitopes to enrich CMV-specific T cells. The reads were generated on an Illumina HiSeq 1500. TCRdb handled the public reads itself, with Q25 trimming in fastp and clone calling in MiXCR, and kept productive beta chains. Rows matching on CDR3 protein sequence are summarized as one entry with the most common DNA and genes. The table for this sample lists some 940,000 distinct CDR3 sequences; approximately 32% of them were counted only once. The ten largest clones represent over 10% of the sample.

The sequence was obtained from a human donor in good health (CMV status not recorded). Some clones in this sample may be carry-over from other donors' samples. The sequence is built from TRBV3-1 and TRBJ2-4; 8 of the junction bases match TRBD2. The sequenced sample was cultured CD8+ T cells from PBMCs, obtained from culture after CMV antigen stimulation. The sequence in DNA is TGTGCCAGCAGCCCAGGAGCGGGGGAGGACAAAAACATTCAGTACTTC. The encoded protein is CASSPGAGEDKNIQYF.